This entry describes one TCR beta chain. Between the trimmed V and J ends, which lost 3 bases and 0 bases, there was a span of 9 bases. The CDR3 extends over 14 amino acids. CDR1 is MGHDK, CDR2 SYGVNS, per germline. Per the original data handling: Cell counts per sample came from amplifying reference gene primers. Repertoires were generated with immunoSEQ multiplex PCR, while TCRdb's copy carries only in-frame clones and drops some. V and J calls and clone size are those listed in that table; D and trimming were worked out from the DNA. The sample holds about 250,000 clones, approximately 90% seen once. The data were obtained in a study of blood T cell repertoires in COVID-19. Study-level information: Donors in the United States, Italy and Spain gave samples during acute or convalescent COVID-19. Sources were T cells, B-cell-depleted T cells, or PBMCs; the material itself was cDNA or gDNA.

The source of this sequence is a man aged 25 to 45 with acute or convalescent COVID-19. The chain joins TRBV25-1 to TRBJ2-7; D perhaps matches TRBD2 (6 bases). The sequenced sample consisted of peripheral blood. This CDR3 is CASSESGFSYEQYF. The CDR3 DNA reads TGTGCCAGCAGTGAGAGCGGGTTCTCCTACGAGCAGTACTTC.